The present T cell receptor (beta chain) was sequenced within a study of cytomegalovirus exposure and HLA in healthy donors. Overall study results and limits: Most of the TCR beta V segments (in an earlier analysis) were productive either about 87% or about 30% of the time. The authors later found most CMV-associated TCR beta chains appeared HLA-restricted. The authors listed 180 or so TCR beta chains as cytomegalovirus-associated.

Amplification used 60 Vbeta primers and 13 Jbeta primers. Libraries were prepared by immunoSEQ multiplex PCR; TCRdb keeps only in-frame clonotypes and omits some of them. Of approximately 52,000 clones in the sample, about 67% were seen once. The CDR3 loop spans 15 amino acids. The germline V gene has CDR1 MNHEY and CDR2 SVGAGI. The trim removed 5 bases at V and 0 bases at J, leaving 7 bases unmatched. Turning to this clone: Its cognate antigen is unknown.

The receptor was derived from a man between 40 and 49 years old in good health and CMV-seropositive. The rearrangement uses TRBV6-5 and TRBJ2-7; 7 bases align to TRBD1. Sequenced: PBMCs. CDR3 DNA sequence: TGTGCCAGCAGTCGCCAGACAGGGAGCTCCTACGAGCAGTACTTC. Amino acid sequence: CASSRQTGSSYEQYF.